These 12 T cell receptor beta chains came from one sample sequenced in a study of breast tumors, draining lymph nodes, adjacent tissues. Axillary draining lymph nodes of breast cancer patients supplied the node samples. TCRdb called the multiplex PCR reads again in MiXCR, with one record for every CDR3 protein. The sample has about 270,000 distinct CDR3 sequences, 30% seen once; the top ten hold under 1.2%. The sequencing input was axillary lymph node tissue. Source of these receptors: a female donor with breast cancer. Some clones in this sample may be carry-over from other donors' samples.

Ten or more counts support this clonotype. This sequence joins TRBV19 and TRBJ2-7; the D gene is possibly TRBD1 (6 bases). Germline CDR1 reads LNHDA; CDR2 reads SQIVND (reference sequence). CDR3 length: 13 amino acids. With 5 bases removed from V and 4 bases from J, the gap between germline ends came to 12 bases. CDR3 amino acids: CASSPGQSYEQYF. CDR3 in DNA: TGTGCCAGTAGTCCCGGACAGTCTTACGAGCAGTACTTC.

The chain joins TRBV5-1 to TRBJ2-1; 10 nucleotides align to TRBD2. The length of the CDR3 is 16 residues. CDR1 and CDR2 (germline): SGHRS, YFSETQ. After removal of 0 bases from V and 9 bases from J, the junction contained 9 bases not matched to a gene. This chain's CDR3 is CASSLEPSGSGTEQFF. The CDR3 coding sequence is TGCGCCAGCAGCTTGGAGCCTAGCGGGAGTGGTACTGAGCAGTTCTTC.

The V call is TRBV5-1, the J call TRBJ2-7; 8 bases map to TRBD2. The CDR3 extends over 14 amino acids. V was pared by 4 bases and J by 2 bases, with 5 bases of the junction left unmatched. In germline, CDR1 is SGHRS, CDR2 YFSETQ. The CDR3 here is CASSKRAGAYEQYF. Here the CDR3 DNA reads TGCGCCAGCAGCAAACGAGCGGGAGCCTACGAGCAGTACTTC.

For this clonotype: This clone may be a read error of a much larger clone one base away. The rearrangement links TRBV20-1 to TRBJ2-7; D possibly corresponds to TRBD2 (6 bases). V lost 1 base and J 6 bases, leaving 16 bases between the germline ends. CDR1 DFQATT and CDR2 SNEGSKA come from the germline V gene (reference sequence). This CDR3 comprises 14 residues. CDR3 sequence: CSARVTRGTAEQYF. The CDR3 coding sequence is TGCAGTGCTAGAGTGACTCGAGGGACTGCCGAGCAGTACTTC.

This clonotype came up once. The chain combines TRBV15 with TRBJ2-5, with 7 bases matching TRBD2. There are 16 residues in the CDR3. The V gene end was trimmed by 3 bases and the J gene end by 7 bases; junction bases not matched to a gene: 14. Germline lookup yields CDR1 LNHNV and CDR2 YYDKDF (reference sequence). The CDR3 reads CATSSPGRGGSVTQYF. The DNA of the CDR3 is TGTGCCACCAGCAGTCCCGGACGTGGCGGGAGTGTGACCCAGTACTTC.

This clonotype has at least ten counts. V usage is TRBV5-8 and J usage is TRBJ2-7; no definite D call. Germline V gene lookup returns CDR1 SGHTS and CDR2 YDEGEE. The CDR3 has 13 amino acids. Between the trimmed V and J ends, which lost 0 bases and 3 bases, there was a span of 7 bases. CDR3 in amino acids: CASSLDSIYEQYF. The CDR3 DNA reads TGTGCCAGCAGCTTGGACAGCATCTACGAGCAGTACTTC.

The sample holds many counts of this clonotype. At one end, the junction sequence differs from germline, possibly due to a read error. V usage is TRBV29-1 and J usage is TRBJ2-7; 9 bases are shared with TRBD2. CDR1 is SQVTM, CDR2 ANQGSEA, per germline. CDR3 length: 15 amino acids. This chain's CDR3 is CSVVSAGGLFLGGHF. CDR3 nucleotide sequence: TGCAGCGTTGTTAGTGCGGGAGGGCTCTTCTTAGGGGGACATTTC.

J is TRBJ2-7 and V is TRBV20-1; D might be TRBD1 (6 bases). Trimming shortened V by 0 bases and J by 6 bases, and 15 bases separated the two germline ends. The length of the CDR3 is 14 residues. The germline V gene encodes CDR1 DFQATT and CDR2 SNEGSKA (reference sequence). DNA of the CDR3: TGCAGTGCTAGAGAGGGATGGGACAAATCCGAGCAGTACTTC. It translates to CSAREGWDKSEQYF.

Many counts were recorded for this clonotype. V is TRBV20-1 and J is TRBJ2-3; D could derive from TRBD1 or TRBD2 (5 bases each). Trimming pared 5 bases from V and 0 bases from J, leaving 15 bases between. Germline V CDR1 and CDR2: DFQATT, SNEGSKA (reference sequence). This CDR3 has 15 residues. For the CDR3, the DNA is TGCAGTGCTGGATCCGGGACCACTAGCACAGATACGCAGTATTTT. Protein product: CSAGSGTTSTDTQYF.

The rearrangement links TRBV12-3 or TRBV12-4 to TRBJ1-4, with D possibly matching TRBD1 (6 bases). The V gene lost 5 bases and the J gene lost 8 bases, with 21 bases spanning the gap. The CDR3 covers 16 residues. This CDR3 reads CASSASLREGGEKLFF. Here the CDR3 DNA reads TGTGCCAGCAGTGCTTCGCTCCGGGAGGGGGGAGAAAAACTGTTTTTT.

Many counts were recorded for this clonotype. V usage is TRBV27 and J usage is TRBJ2-5; D is possibly TRBD1 or TRBD2 (5 bases each). The CDR3 contains 13 residues. Germline V lookup: CDR1 MNHEY, CDR2 SMNVEV (reference sequence). Trimming stripped 3 bases from V and 5 bases from J, with 10 bases between. The CDR3 nucleotides are TGTGCCAGCAGTTTCTTGGGGGAGGAGACCCAGTACTTC. This encodes CASSFLGEETQYF.

This clonotype was detected only a few times. This chain uses TRBV27 with TRBJ2-7, with D perhaps TRBD2 (5 bases). The CDR3 is 13 amino acids. The ends were cut back, 6 bases at V and 6 bases at J, with 15 bases in the middle. Germline loops: CDR1 MNHEY, CDR2 SMNVEV (reference sequence). CDR3 nucleotides: TGTGCCAGCAGGGACTTTAACCTAGGCGAGCAGTACTTC. Translation gives CASRDFNLGEQYF.